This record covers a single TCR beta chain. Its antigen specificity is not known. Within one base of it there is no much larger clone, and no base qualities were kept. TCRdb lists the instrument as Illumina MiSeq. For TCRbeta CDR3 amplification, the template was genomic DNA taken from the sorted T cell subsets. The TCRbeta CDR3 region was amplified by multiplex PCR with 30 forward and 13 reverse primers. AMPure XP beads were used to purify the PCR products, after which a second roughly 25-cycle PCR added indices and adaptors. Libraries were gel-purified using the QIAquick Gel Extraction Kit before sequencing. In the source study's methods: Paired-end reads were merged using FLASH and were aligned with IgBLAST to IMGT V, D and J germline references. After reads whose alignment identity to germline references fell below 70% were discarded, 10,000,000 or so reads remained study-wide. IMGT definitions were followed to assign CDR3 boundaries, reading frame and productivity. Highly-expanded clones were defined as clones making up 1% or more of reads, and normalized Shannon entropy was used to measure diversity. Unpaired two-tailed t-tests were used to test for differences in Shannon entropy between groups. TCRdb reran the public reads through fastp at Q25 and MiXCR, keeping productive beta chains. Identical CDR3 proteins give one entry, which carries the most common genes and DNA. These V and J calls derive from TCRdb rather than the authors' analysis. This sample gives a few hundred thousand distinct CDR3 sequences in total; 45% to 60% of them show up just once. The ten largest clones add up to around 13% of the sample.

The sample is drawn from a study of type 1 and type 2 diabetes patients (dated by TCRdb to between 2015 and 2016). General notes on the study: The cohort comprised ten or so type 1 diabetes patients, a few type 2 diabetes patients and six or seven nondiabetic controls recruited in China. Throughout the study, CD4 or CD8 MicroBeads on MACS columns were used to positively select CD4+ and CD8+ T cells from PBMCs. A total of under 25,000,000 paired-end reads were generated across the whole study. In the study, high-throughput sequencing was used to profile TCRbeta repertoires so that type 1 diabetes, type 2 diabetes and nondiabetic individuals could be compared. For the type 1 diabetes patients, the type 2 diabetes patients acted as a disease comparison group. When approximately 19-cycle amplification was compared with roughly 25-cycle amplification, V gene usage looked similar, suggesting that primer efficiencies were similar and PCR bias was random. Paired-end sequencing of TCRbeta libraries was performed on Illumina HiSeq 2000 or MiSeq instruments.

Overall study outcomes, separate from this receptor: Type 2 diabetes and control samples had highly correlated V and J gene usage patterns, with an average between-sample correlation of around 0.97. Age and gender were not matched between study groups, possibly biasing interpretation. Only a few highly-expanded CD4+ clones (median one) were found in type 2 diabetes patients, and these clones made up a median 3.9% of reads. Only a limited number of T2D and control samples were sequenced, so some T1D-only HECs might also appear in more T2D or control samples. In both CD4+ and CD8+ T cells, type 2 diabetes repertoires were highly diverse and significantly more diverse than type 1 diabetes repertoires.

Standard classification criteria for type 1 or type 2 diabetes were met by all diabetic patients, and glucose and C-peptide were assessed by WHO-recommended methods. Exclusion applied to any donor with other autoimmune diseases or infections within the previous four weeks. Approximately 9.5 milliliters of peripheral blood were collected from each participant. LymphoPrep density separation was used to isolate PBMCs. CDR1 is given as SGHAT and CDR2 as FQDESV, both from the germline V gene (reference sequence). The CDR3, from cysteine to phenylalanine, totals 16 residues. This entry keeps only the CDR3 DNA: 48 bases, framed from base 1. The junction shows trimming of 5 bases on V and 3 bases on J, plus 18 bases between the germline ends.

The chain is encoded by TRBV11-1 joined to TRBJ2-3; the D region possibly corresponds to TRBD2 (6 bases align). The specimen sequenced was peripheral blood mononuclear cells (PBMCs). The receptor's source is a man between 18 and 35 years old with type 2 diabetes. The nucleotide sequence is TGTGCCAGCAGCCCCATCCTAGCGAGAGTAACAGATACGCAGTATTTT. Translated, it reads CASSPILARVTDTQYF.